Below, one TCR beta chain is given with its context. These data belong to a study of blood T cell repertoires in COVID-19. Study at large: The cDNA or gDNA used as material had been derived from T cells, B-cell-depleted T cells, or PBMCs.

Original processing methods: Counts of nucleated cells, estimated from reference gene primer amplification, were obtained. TCRdb's table, derived via immunoSEQ multiplex PCR, lists solely in-frame clones and lacks some. V and J calls plus clone size are reproduced from that table; the DNA served to infer D and trimming. The sample carries about 63,000 clones, approximately 79% recorded once. This TCR came from a human donor in a cohort sampled during active COVID-19. The sample consisted of peripheral blood.

The CDR3 spells CASSMARDTQYF. The CDR3 coding sequence is TGTGCCAGTAGTATGGCGAGGGATACGCAGTATTTT. The chain recombines TRBV19 with TRBJ2-3; D unclear. Germline V gene data show CDR1 as LNHDA and CDR2 as SQIVND (reference sequence). Trimming took 3 bases from V and 6 from J, leaving 7 bases between them. The CDR3 consists of 12 residues.